This paragraph reports one TCR beta chain. This sample was taken from a study of blood T cell repertoires in COVID-19. Study details: Sources were T cells, B-cell-depleted T cells, or PBMCs; the material itself was cDNA or gDNA.

Assay: immunoSEQ multiplex PCR; the TCRdb copy retains only in-frame clones and omits some. The sample has around 200,000 clones, approximately 80% seen once. Germline V gives CDR1 MNHEY, CDR2 SVGAGI. Trimming removed 6 bases from V and 5 bases from J, with 17 bases in between. The CDR3 is made up of 14 amino acids. Sequencing used peripheral blood. The V call is TRBV6-5, the J call TRBJ2-7; D is perhaps TRBD2 (6 bases). The clonotype originates from a human donor in a cohort sampled during active COVID-19. DNA of the CDR3: TGTGCCAGCAGCCTCTCCGGGACTGCAAACGAGCAGTACTTC. This gives the protein CASSLSGTANEQYF.